The clone carrying this T cell receptor (beta chain) came up once. The data were taken from a study of T cell responses to AZD1222 COVID-19 vaccine. Germline-derived CDR1 and CDR2 are LNHDA and SQIVND (reference sequence). Trimming shortened V by 3 bases and J by 3 bases, and 9 bases separated the two germline ends. The CDR3 has 14 amino acids. TCRdb's copy holds only in-frame clones and misses some; the assay was immunoSEQ multiplex PCR. The sample has approximately 150,000 clones; roughly 92% are singletons. The input for sequencing was peripheral blood, taken 28 days after the second AZD1222 dose. The V and J genes are TRBV19 and TRBJ1-5; D is unresolved. This sequence originates from an adult who received the AZD1222 COVID-19 vaccine. For the CDR3, the DNA is TGTGCCAGTAGTATTAGGCCCTCCAATCAGCCCCAGCATTTT. This codes for CASSIRPSNQPQHF.